This T cell receptor (beta chain) appears in the sequencing data of a study of T cells in Graves' hyperthyroidism and ophthalmopathy. Broader study findings: Most thyroid-expanded clonotypes above 0.001 were also found in blood. Ophthalmopathy was told apart from stable hyperthyroidism by a 13 V-J model.

This CDR3 is 16 amino acids long. CDR1 and CDR2 from the germline V gene are SEHNR and FQNEAQ (reference sequence). Note on this clonotype: Its antigen remains unidentified. Mismatch with germline at one junction end may stem from a read error.

Subjects with ophthalmopathy showed a Clinical Activity Score no lower than 3, a NOSPECS grade no lower than 4, and a duration shorter than 3 months. Based on clinical symptoms, serum thyroxine and TRAb, thyroid ultrasound and orbital computed tomography, diagnoses were reached. The TCR beta CDR3 regions underwent amplification using RNA transcripts as the source. A first-round RT-PCR of the TCR CDR3 used the HTBI primer set. TCRdb re-called the multiplex PCR reads with MiXCR, one entry per CDR3 protein. The table records about 600,000 distinct CDR3 sequences, approximately 16% of them present only once.

This clonotype was sampled from a woman aged 40 to 50 with Graves' ophthalmopathy. Material: blood. V and J are TRBV7-9 and TRBJ2-7; the D gene could be TRBD1 or TRBD2 (5 bases each). CDR3: CTSSERGRLLSYEQYF. CDR3 DNA sequence: TGTACCAGCAGCGAAAGGGGACGTCTCCTTTCCTACGAGCAGTACTTC.